This T cell receptor (beta chain) was found in a study of response to subunit inactivated influenza vaccine. Each CDR3 protein gets one entry after TCRdb re-called the RT-PCR reads with MiXCR. The sample has about 780,000 distinct CDR3 sequences; around a sixth are singletons. The sample holds a few counts of this clonotype. Here the sequenced sample was PBMCs from blood, taken roughly 5 days after vaccination. This clonotype was obtained from a man aged 45 to 65 who received an inactivated influenza vaccine.

This CDR3 is CATVADRANTGELFF. The DNA of the CDR3 is TGTGCCACCGTCGCCGACAGGGCCAACACCGGGGAGCTGTTTTTT. The chain recombines TRBV12-3 or TRBV12-4 with TRBJ2-2, with TRBD1 identical over 7 bases. The CDR3 extends over 15 amino acids. The ends lost 10 bases at V and 2 bases at J; junction bases unmatched: 10.